The clone carrying this T cell receptor beta chain appeared a single time. The source of the sample is a study of blood T cell repertoires in COVID-19. Study context: Samples taken during acute and convalescent COVID-19 were collected in the United States, Italy and Spain.

Using immunoSEQ multiplex PCR, the repertoire was profiled, and TCRdb retains in-frame clones only, with some absent. The sample records approximately 480,000 clones, roughly 90% being singletons. Those enrolled, adults aged roughly 18 to 100 years, came from fewer than 25 US areas. The study assigned cohorts using participant-reported clinical history. Two consecutive negative NP/OP PCR tests, clearance, or resolved symptoms defined Cohort 3 recovery. This CDR3 spans 13 amino acids. Source material: PBMCs or T cells enriched from blood (not recorded which). This TCR was sampled from a woman under 30 who had recovered from COVID-19. V and J are TRBV21-1 and TRBJ2-7; TRBD2 reflects the table's D call only, with no check against the DNA. TRBV21-1 is flagged as a pseudogene. The CDR3 region has the DNA TGTGCCAGCAACCGGGTCCTCTCCTACGAGCAGTACTTC. Its translation is CASNRVLSYEQYF.